Listed below are T cell receptor beta chains from one sample, sequenced in a study of PD-1 blockade in classical Hodgkin lymphoma. Clones were read by immunoSEQ multiplex PCR, and TCRdb kept only the in-frame ones, dropping some. The repertoire holds 45,000 to 55,000 clones, with about 76% as singletons. The sample was peripheral blood mononuclear cells (PBMCs), taken before the fourth cycle of nivolumab. These TCRs come from a human donor with classical Hodgkin lymphoma. The CDR3 runs from the conserved cysteine through the conserved F or W. A D gene is named only where the DNA matches it firmly. Only part of the rows carry a size: once, few, many, or a class if the clone is expanded.

v_gene	d_gene	abundance	j_gene	CDR3nt	CDR3aa
TRBV5-6	NA	NA	TRBJ2-7	TGTGCCAGCAGCTCCTGGACTTACGAGCAGTACTTC	CASSSWTYEQYF
TRBV19	NA	NA	TRBJ2-4	TGTGCCAGTAGTCACCTCGGACTACCCGGTGCCAAAAACATTCAGTACTTC	CASSHLGLPGAKNIQYF
TRBV28	NA	NA	TRBJ2-7	TGTGCCAGCAGTTTAACGGGGGCGCGCGAGCAGTACTTC	CASSLTGAREQYF
TRBV11-2	TRBD1	NA	TRBJ1-4	TGTGCCAGCAGCTTAGCTCAGGGGGAGACGACTAATGAAAAACTGTTTTTT	CASSLAQGETTNEKLFF
TRBV7-2	NA	NA	TRBJ2-7	TGTGCCAGCAGCGCACACAGCATTTCCTACGAGCAGTACTTC	CASSAHSISYEQYF
TRBV11-2	NA	NA	TRBJ1-1	TGTGCCAGCAGCTTAGATCAGGGGTTTAGAGCTTTCTTT	CASSLDQGFRAFF
TRBV7-9	NA	NA	TRBJ2-1	TGTGCCAGCAGCTTAGGATCCCAGCAGTATTGGGATGAGCAGTTCTTC	CASSLGSQQYWDEQFF
TRBV11-3	TRBD2	NA	TRBJ2-1	TGTGCCAGCAGCAAAGATAGCGGGAGGATCTACAATGAGCAGTTCTTC	CASSKDSGRIYNEQFF
TRBV4-3	TRBD1	NA	TRBJ1-1	TGCGCCAGCAGCCCTGACAGGGCAACTGAAGCTTTCTTT	CASSPDRATEAFF
TRBV5-1	NA	NA	TRBJ2-3	TGCGCCAGCAGCTTAAACAGCCGGGATCTCACAGATACGCAGTATTTT	CASSLNSRDLTDTQYF
TRBV5-4	TRBD1	NA	TRBJ2-5	TGTGCCAGCAGCTTGGGACAGGGTTGGGAGACCCAGTACTTC	CASSLGQGWETQYF
TRBV5-8	NA	once	TRBJ1-4	TGTGCCAGCAGCTTGGGGACGGGTGAAAAACTGTTTTTT	CASSLGTGEKLFF
TRBV4-1	NA	NA	TRBJ1-5	TGCGCCAGCAGCCGACGAGAGGGGATCAGCAATCAGCCCCAGCATTTT	CASSRREGISNQPQHF
TRBV7-2	NA	NA	TRBJ2-5	TGTGCCAGCAGCCTCGGGGGCTCCCAAGAGACCCAGTACTTC	CASSLGGSQETQYF
TRBV6-5	NA	NA	TRBJ1-1	TGCGCCAGCAGTGGCGACGGGATGAACACTGAAGCTTTCTTT	CASSGDGMNTEAFF
TRBV28	NA	NA	TRBJ1-4	TGTGCCAGCAGTTTTCACGGAAATGAAAAACTGTTTTTT	CASSFHGNEKLFF
TRBV6-1	NA	NA	TRBJ2-7	TGTGCCAGCAGTGAAGGCTCTGGGCCAGGGATGTCACCCGAGCAGTACTTC	CASSEGSGPGMSPEQYF
TRBV29-1	NA	NA	TRBJ2-7	TGCAGCGTTGAGGGGGAATTGAGAAACGAGCAGTACTTC	CSVEGELRNEQYF
TRBV5-1	NA	NA	TRBJ1-2	TGCGCCAGCAGCCTGCTGGGGTCCGGGGATGGCTATGGCTACACCTTC	CASSLLGSGDGYGYTF
TRBV5-1	NA	NA	TRBJ2-5	TGCGCCAGCAGCTTGACTACGGGCCAAGAGACCCAGTACTTC	CASSLTTGQETQYF
TRBV30	TRBD1	NA	TRBJ1-5	TGTGCCTGGAGTAACCAGGGGGCAGGGGGCAATCAGCCCCAGCATTTT	CAWSNQGAGGNQPQHF
TRBV28	NA	NA	TRBJ2-1	TGTGCCAGCGCCTCTAGCGTATCTACAAATGAGCAGTTCTTC	CASASSVSTNEQFF
TRBV13	NA	NA	TRBJ2-1	TGTGCCAGCAGCTTAGTTTCGGGGTTGGATGAGCAGTTCTTC	CASSLVSGLDEQFF
TRBV28	NA	NA	TRBJ2-2	TGTGCCAGCAGATATTCGGACACCGGGGAGCTGTTTTTT	CASRYSDTGELFF
TRBV28	NA	NA	TRBJ1-3	TGTGCCAGCAGTCTAACGGGCGGCTCCCCGTCCTCTGGAAACACCATATATTTT	CASSLTGGSPSSGNTIYF
TRBV28	TRBD2	NA	TRBJ2-1	TGTGCCAGCAGTCCGGGACTACCTAATGAGCAGTTCTTC	CASSPGLPNEQFF
TRBV2	NA	NA	TRBJ2-1	TGTGCCAGCAGTGACAAATACAATGAGCAGTTCTTC	CASSDKYNEQFF
TRBV7-2	TRBD1	NA	TRBJ2-7	TGTGCCAGCAGCCCAACAGGGGGTAGGTCCTACGAGCAGTACTTC	CASSPTGGRSYEQYF
TRBV7-6	TRBD1	once	TRBJ2-4	TGTGCCAGCAGCCTAAGCCCATTAAGCCGTTCCGGAGACAGGGTTGTCATTCAGTACTTC	CASSLSPLSRSGDRVVIQYF
TRBV2	TRBD2	NA	TRBJ2-3	TGTGCCAGCAGTGGGACTAGCGGGAGTAATACGCAGTATTTT	CASSGTSGSNTQYF
TRBV7-9	NA	NA	TRBJ1-6	TGTGCCAGCAGCCCGTTCACAGGGAGCTCCTATAATTCACCCCTCCACTTT	CASSPFTGSSYNSPLHF
TRBV6-5	NA	few	TRBJ1-2	TGTGCCAGCAGACCGGCTCTCGGCTATGGCTACACCTTC	CASRPALGYGYTF
TRBV2	NA	NA	TRBJ2-5	TGTGCCAGCAGGTCGGACAGTGGACCCCAAGAGACCCAGTACTTC	CASRSDSGPQETQYF
TRBV5-6	NA	NA	TRBJ2-1	TGTGCCAGCACAGTCCAGGGGGGATGGTCATACAATGAGCAGTTCTTC	CASTVQGGWSYNEQFF
TRBV6-5	NA	once	TRBJ1-1	TGTGCCAGCAGTTACTTGGGGAACACTGAAGCTTTCTTT	CASSYLGNTEAFF
TRBV4-1	NA	NA	TRBJ1-3	TGCGCCAGCAGCCAGGGGACGGGGCCTACCAAAAGAGGCACCATATATTTT	CASSQGTGPTKRGTIYF
TRBV14	TRBD2	NA	TRBJ2-7	TGTGCCAGCAGCCCGACTAGCGGGAGGGCCTACGAGCAGTACTTC	CASSPTSGRAYEQYF
TRBV20-1	NA	NA	TRBJ2-7	TGCAGTGCTAGACCCATCTACGAGCAGTACTTC	CSARPIYEQYF
TRBV4-1	TRBD1	NA	TRBJ2-5	TGCGCCAGCAGCCCGCCCAATCCGACAGGGCAAGAGACCCAGTACTTC	CASSPPNPTGQETQYF
TRBV7-8	NA	many	TRBJ2-2	TGTGCCAGCAGCCGAGAGAACACCGGGGAGCTGTTTTTT	CASSRENTGELFF
TRBV6-5	NA	NA	TRBJ2-5	TGTGCCAGCAGTACCGGACGTAAAGGGGAGACCCAGTACTTC	CASSTGRKGETQYF
TRBV4-3	NA	NA	TRBJ1-5	TGCGCCAGCAGCCAAGATCTGGGGCAGGGCCTCCATTTT	CASSQDLGQGLHF
TRBV7-3	NA	once	TRBJ2-1	TGTGCCAGCAGCTCACAGGGATTCGCGTACAATGAGCAGTTCTTC	CASSSQGFAYNEQFF
TRBV7-2	TRBD2	many	TRBJ2-7	TGTGCCAGCAGCTCCCGGACTAGCGGGAGGGCCGAGCAGTACTTC	CASSSRTSGRAEQYF
TRBV5-1	TRBD1	NA	TRBJ1-6	TGCGCCAGCAGCGTAAATCCCCTCGGACAGGGAGGAGGTTCACCCCTCCACTTT	CASSVNPLGQGGGSPLHF
TRBV11-2	NA	few	TRBJ2-7	TGTGCCAGCAGCTTAGGAGGGGGGATGTCGGGCGAGCAGTACTTC	CASSLGGGMSGEQYF
TRBV6-1	NA	NA	TRBJ1-5	TGTGCCAGCAGGGTCACAAGTAGCAATCAGCCCCAGCATTTT	CASRVTSSNQPQHF
TRBV28	TRBD2	few	TRBJ2-7	TGTGCCAGCAGTTTCTCCGGGACTAGCGGGGCCCTCACCTACGAGCAGTACTTC	CASSFSGTSGALTYEQYF
TRBV18	NA	NA	TRBJ1-4	TGTGCCAGCTCCCTCGGGACGACAACTAATGAAAAACTGTTTTTT	CASSLGTTTNEKLFF
TRBV5-1	TRBD1	NA	TRBJ2-5	TGCGCCAGCAGCTTAGGGACAGGGGAGACCCAGTACTTC	CASSLGTGETQYF
TRBV19	NA	NA	TRBJ1-2	TGTGCCAGTAGTATAGGGGCTCACTATGGCTACACCTTC	CASSIGAHYGYTF
TRBV16	NA	few	TRBJ1-2	TGTGCCAGCAGCCTTGAGAACTATGGCTACACCTTC	CASSLENYGYTF
TRBV7-2	NA	NA	TRBJ1-3	TGTGCCAGCAGCTTAGTGGGGTCCGGAAACACCATATATTTT	CASSLVGSGNTIYF
TRBV11-2	NA	NA	TRBJ2-7	TGTGCCAGCAGCCTTCTAGGATTCTCCTACGAGCAGTACTTC	CASSLLGFSYEQYF
TRBV6-5	NA	NA	TRBJ1-1	TGTGCCAGCAGGGAACGTGGGGCCACTGAAGCTTTCTTT	CASRERGATEAFF